The T cell receptor (beta chain) described here comes from a study of T-cell reconstitution after alpha-beta-depleted transplantation in children. The ends lost 0 bases at V and 9 bases at J; junction bases unmatched: 9. This CDR3 contains 15 residues. Germline loops: CDR1 SGHRS, CDR2 YFSETQ. The authors prepared the TCRbeta library with unique molecular identifiers. Each CDR3 protein gets one entry after TCRdb re-called the PCR reads with MiXCR. This sample yields about 200,000 distinct CDR3 sequences, of which about 7% are seen a single time; just over 5.5% belongs to the top ten. This clonotype came up many times.

The chain employs TRBV5-1 and TRBJ2-7; the match to TRBD2 covers 10 bases. Sequenced material: PBMCs, taken before TCRalphabeta/CD19-depleted stem cell transplant. The origin of this receptor is a boy aged 2 to 10 with acute lymphoblastic leukemia, due to receive a stem cell transplant. The DNA of the CDR3 is TGCGCCAGCAGCTTGGTGCTAGCGGGAGTGTTCGGGCAGTACTTC. Translated: CASSLVLAGVFGQYF.